Listed below are T cell receptor beta chains from one sample, sequenced in a study of T cell repertoires in aging, cancer and after chemotherapy. TCRdb reprocessed the multiplex PCR reads with MiXCR, giving one entry per CDR3 protein. The data contain around 1,400 distinct CDR3 sequences, roughly 23% of them singletons. The sequenced sample consisted of blood. These receptors came from a human donor with a blood cancer. The conserved cysteine and the conserved F or W are not part of the CDR3 here. A D gene is named only where the DNA matches it firmly.

. | TRBV20-1 | SARGGGTGNTIY
. | TRBV6-1 | ASSNRRGNIQY
. | TRBV20-1 | SAPRRALPKNIQY
. | TRBV5-4 | ASSFGSDQPQH
. | TRBV5-1 | ASSANPTVVQNTEAF
. | TRBV7-9 | ASSSGGPPMKTGELF
. | TRBV20-1 | SARDSGKNTEAF
. | TRBV30 | AGDLTATNEKLF
. | TRBV18 | ASSPTLASLAKNIQY
. | TRBV28 | ASSSGQTNYGYT
. | TRBV5-1 | ASRLEGRGPGNTIY
TRBD2 | TRBV7-2 | ASSSAGTSHNEQF
. | TRBV19 | ASSITTDEQF
. | TRBV7-9 | ASSVIGQHQTQY